Each of the 5 T cell receptor beta chains below was sequenced from the same sample in a study of T cell clones after liver transplantation. Assay: immunoSEQ multiplex PCR; the TCRdb copy retains only in-frame clones and omits some. The repertoire consists of around 110,000 clones, with roughly nine tenths occurring once and the leading ten covering 0.83%. The specimen comprised CD4+ T cells from blood, sampled 12 months after liver transplant. The receptors come from a human patient who received a liver transplant. Some T cells may be the graft donor's.

This clone was seen just once. The chain couples TRBV12-2 to TRBJ2-7. TRBV12-2 is a pseudogene locus. This CDR3 has 15 residues. This chain's CDR3 is CASRLRSQARYEQYF. The DNA of the CDR3 is TGTGCAAGTCGCTTACGGAGTCAGGCCCGCTACGAGCAGTACTTC.

The V call is TRBV5-4, the J call TRBJ1-1; 7 bases map to TRBD1. The germline gives CDR1 SGHNT, CDR2 YYREEE (reference sequence). CDR3 length: 16 residues. The V segment lost 6 bases and the J segment 5 bases; nucleotides outside the gene matches: 16. CDR3 region: CASIHREGAIRTEAFF. The CDR3 DNA sequence: TGTGCCAGCATCCACCGGGAGGGGGCGATTCGAACTGAAGCTTTCTTT. The variable domain in full, completed from reference TRBV5-4 and TRBJ1-1, reads ETGVTQSPTHLIKTRGQQVTLRCSSQSGHNTVSWYQQALGQGPQFIFQYYREEENGRGNFPPRFSGLQFPNYSSELNVNALELDDSALYLCASIHREGAIRTEAFFGQGTRLTVV.

V usage is TRBV6-5 and J usage is TRBJ1-1; tentative D call: TRBD1 (5 bases). V shed 2 bases and J shed 2 bases, with 15 bases lying between them. The CDR3 is made up of 16 amino acids. Germline V lookup: CDR1 MNHEY, CDR2 SVGAGI. The CDR3 region has the DNA TGTGCCAGCAGTTACGGGGGGTGGTTTGAAAACACTGAAGCTTTCTTT. Residues: CASSYGGWFENTEAFF.

The chain links TRBV28 to TRBJ2-7; 10 bases agree with TRBD2. V shed 3 bases, J shed 0 bases, and the junction held 11 bases outside the gene matches. This CDR3 is 18 amino acids long. Germline CDR1 MDHEN, CDR2 SYDVKM. CDR3 in DNA: TGTGCCAGCAGTTTTCTAGCGGGAGAAGTCGTTAGCTCCTACGAGCAGTACTTC. Translating it yields CASSFLAGEVVSSYEQYF.

This clone was seen only once. The chain recombines TRBV9 with TRBJ2-1, with D perhaps TRBD2 (6 bases). The V and J ends lost 3 bases and 6 bases respectively, with 19 bases between them. The CDR3 runs to 16 residues. Per the germline V gene, CDR1 is SGDLS and CDR2 is YYNGEE. The CDR3 loop reads CASSATAGTSVNEQFF. The CDR3 DNA reads as TGTGCCAGCAGCGCAACAGCCGGGACTTCTGTCAATGAGCAGTTCTTC.